The rows below give T cell receptor beta chains drawn from one sample of a study of shared clonotypes between healthy human individuals. Data came from immunoSEQ multiplex PCR; TCRdb stores just in-frame clones and leaves some out. The table lists approximately 700,000 clones, 73% of them singletons. The source material was memory CD4+ T cells sorted from blood. These receptors were obtained from a woman aged 25 to 39 in good health. Both conserved end residues are part of each CDR3. D genes are given only for firm matches. Where a row states a size, it is once, few, many or the class of an expanded clone; other rows omit it.

D,J,V,size,DNA,CDR3
TRBD1,TRBJ2-2,TRBV5-1,-,TGCGCCAGCAGCCCGCGACAGGGGGTGACGAACACCGGGGAGCTGTTTTTT,CASSPRQGVTNTGELFF
-,TRBJ2-1,TRBV10-3,-,TGTGCCATCAGTGAGTCGTTTGCCAATGAGCAGTTCTTC,CAISESFANEQFF
-,TRBJ2-7,TRBV7-6,-,TGTGCCAGCAGCCTTCCGGGTGACTACGAGCAGTACTTC,CASSLPGDYEQYF
-,TRBJ2-7,TRBV11-2,many,TGTGCCAGCAGGCCGGGACCCGGCTCCTACGAGCAGTACTTC,CASRPGPGSYEQYF
-,TRBJ1-5,TRBV28,-,TGTGCCAGCAGCGCCTGGACGGTAAATAGCAATCAGCCCCAGCATTTT,CASSAWTVNSNQPQHF
TRBD2,TRBJ2-1,TRBV11-3,-,TGTGCCAGCAGCCCCCTAGGGACTAGCGGAGGGTACAATGAGCAGTTCTTC,CASSPLGTSGGYNEQFF
-,TRBJ1-2,TRBV7-9,-,TGTGCCAGCAGCGCATTGACAGGAGAGAACTATGGCTACACCTTC,CASSALTGENYGYTF
-,TRBJ2-7,TRBV28,-,TGTGCCAGCAGTAGGGCCTGGGGACGTGAGCAGTACTTC,CASSRAWGREQYF
TRBD1,TRBJ2-3,TRBV2,few,TGTGCCAGCGGAAGCGGGACAGGGGATACGCAGTATTTT,CASGSGTGDTQYF
TRBD1,TRBJ1-2,TRBV27,-,TGTGCCAGCAGTCCGGTCCGGGACAGCTATGGCTACACCTTC,CASSPVRDSYGYTF
TRBD2,TRBJ2-5,TRBV30,-,TGTGCCTGGAGTAGGGGACTAGCGGGAGTATCGGAGACCCAGTACTTC,CAWSRGLAGVSETQYF
-,TRBJ1-5,TRBV18,-,TGTGCCAGCTCAACCGCGGAGGGATACCAGCCCCAGCATTTT,CASSTAEGYQPQHF
-,TRBJ2-6,TRBV6-1,few,TGTGCCAGCAGTGGAGGCCACTCTGGGGCCAACGTCCTGACTTTC,CASSGGHSGANVLTF
TRBD2,TRBJ2-2,TRBV19,-,TGTGCCAGCTCAACTAGCGGGATTACCGGGGAGCTGTTTTTT,CASSTSGITGELFF
-,TRBJ1-1,TRBV28,-,TGTGCCAGCAGTCGACGGGGGGCGGCGACTGAAGCTTTCTTT,CASSRRGAATEAFF
-,TRBJ2-1,TRBV9,-,TGTGCCAGCAGCCCCAGATCGAGGAGCTCCTACAATGAGCAGTTCTTC,CASSPRSRSSYNEQFF
-,TRBJ2-3,TRBV7-9,-,TGTGCCAGCAGCTCTAGGGATCCGCAGTATTTT,CASSSRDPQYF
TRBD2,TRBJ2-5,TRBV19,-,TGTGCCAGTAGTTATAGCGGGGAAGAGACCCAGTACTTC,CASSYSGEETQYF
-,TRBJ1-1,TRBV30,-,TGTGCCTGGGGCGACAGGGAAGCTTTCTTT,CAWGDREAFF
TRBD1,TRBJ2-3,TRBV5-1,-,TGCGCCAGCAAGGGACAGCCATCTAGCACAGATACGCAGTATTTT,CASKGQPSSTDTQYF
TRBD1,TRBJ2-1,TRBV28,-,TGTGCCAGCAGCCCCCGCGGGACAGGGACAAATGAGCAGTTCTTC,CASSPRGTGTNEQFF
TRBD1,TRBJ1-5,TRBV28,-,TGTGCCAGCAGTTTACCCCTACAGGGGAGCATTCAGCCCCAGCATTTT,CASSLPLQGSIQPQHF
-,TRBJ2-5,TRBV28,-,TGTGCCAGCAGTCCCCCTGTTAAACAAGAGACCCAGTACTTC,CASSPPVKQETQYF
-,TRBJ1-2,TRBV11-2,-,TGTGCCAGCAGCTTGTCGGGGATATATGGCTACACCTTC,CASSLSGIYGYTF
TRBD2,TRBJ2-1,TRBV30,-,TGTGCCTGGAGTCCGGGAGGGTACTACAATGAGCAGTTCTTC,CAWSPGGYYNEQFF
TRBD2,TRBJ2-7,TRBV7-2,-,TGTGCCAGCAGATCTCAGCGGGACTCCTACGAGCAGTACTTC,CASRSQRDSYEQYF
-,TRBJ1-2,TRBV19,-,TGTGCCAGTAGTATCCTTGCCGGAGGGGGATACACCTTC,CASSILAGGGYTF
-,TRBJ1-2,TRBV5-8,-,TGTGCCAGCAGCTTGGATGGGGCAGGAGGATATGGCTACACCTTC,CASSLDGAGGYGYTF
-,TRBJ2-1,TRBV4-2,-,TGTGCCAGCAGCCAGGTAGGGGGTCTATACAATGAGCAGTTCTTC,CASSQVGGLYNEQFF
-,TRBJ2-2,TRBV2,-,TGTGCCAGCAGAAAGAATCTAGGGTCCGGGGAGCTGTTTTTT,CASRKNLGSGELFF
TRBD1,TRBJ1-1,TRBV29-1,-,TGCAGCGCCCAACGACAGGGAGCTGAAGCTTTCTTT,CSAQRQGAEAFF
-,TRBJ1-1,TRBV5-4,-,TGTGCCAGCAGCTATTTATCGGGCGGCACTGAAGCTTTCTTT,CASSYLSGGTEAFF
-,TRBJ1-1,TRBV5-1,many,TGCGCCAGCAGCTTGGAGTATGAGGGAACTGAAGCTTTCTTT,CASSLEYEGTEAFF
-,TRBJ2-2,TRBV7-2,few,TGTGCCAGCAGCTTCAGGCAGGGCGACACCGGGGAGCTGTTTTTT,CASSFRQGDTGELFF
-,TRBJ2-7,TRBV5-1,once,TGCGCCAGCAGCTTCGGAGAGACGGCTTACGAGCAGTACTTC,CASSFGETAYEQYF
-,TRBJ2-2,TRBV28,-,TGTGCCAGCAGTTTCTCGGGGTTAAAGTCGGACACCGGGGAGCTGTTTTTT,CASSFSGLKSDTGELFF
-,TRBJ1-5,TRBV23-1,few,TGCGCCAGCAGTCAATCAAAAAGGGGGGAACGGAGCAATCAGCCCCAGCATTTT,CASSQSKRGERSNQPQHF
TRBD2,TRBJ2-1,TRBV10-2,-,TGCGCCAGCAGCGGAGGACTAGCGCCCTCCTACAATGAGCAGTTCTTC,CASSGGLAPSYNEQFF
-,TRBJ1-3,TRBV30,-,TGTGCCTGCGGGATAGGGGACACCATATATTTT,CACGIGDTIYF
TRBD1,TRBJ2-5,TRBV5-1,-,TGCGCCAGCAGCTTAATGGAAGGGGGCTGGGAGACCCAGTACTTC,CASSLMEGGWETQYF
TRBD1,TRBJ1-2,TRBV28,-,TGTGCCAGCAGTTCACAGGGGGAGATCGATGGCTACACCTTC,CASSSQGEIDGYTF
-,TRBJ1-3,TRBV7-9,-,TGTGCCAGCAGCTTCAAGGGGTTCTCTGGAAACACCATATATTTT,CASSFKGFSGNTIYF
-,TRBJ2-7,TRBV6-5,once,TGTGCCAGCAGTTACGTGGGGACCTACTACGAGCAGTACTTC,CASSYVGTYYEQYF
-,TRBJ2-6,TRBV2,-,TGTGCCAGCAGTTCACAGGGAAGTGGGGCCAACGTCCTGACTTTC,CASSSQGSGANVLTF
-,TRBJ2-5,TRBV5-1,-,TGCGCCAGCAGCTCCGACTCCGGGGCCCAGGAGACCCAGTACTTC,CASSSDSGAQETQYF
TRBD2,TRBJ2-3,TRBV5-1,once,TGCGCCAGCAGCTTGAAAGGACTAGCGGGAGTAGGAACAGATACGCAGTATTTT,CASSLKGLAGVGTDTQYF
TRBD2,TRBJ2-3,TRBV5-1,-,TGCGCCAGCAGGAGGGCTAGCGGGAGTGATACGCAGTATTTT,CASRRASGSDTQYF
TRBD2,TRBJ2-1,TRBV11-3,-,TGTGCCAGCAGCTGGGGATTGGGGCTAGCGGAGGACAATGAGCAGTTCTTC,CASSWGLGLAEDNEQFF
-,TRBJ1-5,TRBV25-1,-,TGTGCCAGCAGTGAAGACGGAAGCAATCAGCCCCAGCATTTT,CASSEDGSNQPQHF
TRBD1,TRBJ2-3,TRBV27,-,TGTGCCAGCAGTTTAAGAGGGGGCGGGTGGAGCACAGATACGCAGTATTTT,CASSLRGGGWSTDTQYF
-,TRBJ2-7,TRBV19,once,TGTGCCAGTGACTACAGGGCCCGCTACGAGCAGTACTTC,CASDYRARYEQYF